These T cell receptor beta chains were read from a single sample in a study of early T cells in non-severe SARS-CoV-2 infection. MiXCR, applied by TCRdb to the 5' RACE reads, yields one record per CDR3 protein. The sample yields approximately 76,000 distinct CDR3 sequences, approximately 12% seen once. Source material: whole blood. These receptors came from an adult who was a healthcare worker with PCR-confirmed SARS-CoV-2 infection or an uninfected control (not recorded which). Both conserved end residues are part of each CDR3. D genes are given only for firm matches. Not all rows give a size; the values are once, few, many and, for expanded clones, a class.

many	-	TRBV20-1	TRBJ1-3	TGCAGTGCTAGAGATCGTCGGGGTTTACCCTCTGAAAACACCATATATTTT	CSARDRRGLPSENTIYF
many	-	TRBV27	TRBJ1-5	TGTGCCAGCAGTTTATCACCTGGGCCGCAGGGGCCCCAGCATTTT	CASSLSPGPQGPQHF
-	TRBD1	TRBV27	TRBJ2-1	TGTGCCAGCAGTCTCCGTCCCGACAGGGATGAGCAGTTCTTC	CASSLRPDRDEQFF
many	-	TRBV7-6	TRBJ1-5	TGTGCCAGCAGCTTAGAGGCAGAGTTGAATCAGCCCCAGCATTTT	CASSLEAELNQPQHF
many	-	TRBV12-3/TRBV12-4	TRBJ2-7	TGTGCCAGCACCCCTCGGGGGAGGTACGAGCAGTACTTC	CASTPRGRYEQYF
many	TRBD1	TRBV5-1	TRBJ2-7	TGCGCCAGCAGTCCAGGCCCGGGACAGGGCCGCGAGCAGTACTTC	CASSPGPGQGREQYF
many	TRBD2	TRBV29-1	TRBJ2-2	TGCAGCGTTGGGGCTAGCGGGAGTTCCGGGGAGCTGTTTTTT	CSVGASGSSGELFF
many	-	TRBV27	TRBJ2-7	TGTGCCAGCAGTCGGGGTGGGACGGTCGCCTACGAGCAGTACTTC	CASSRGGTVAYEQYF
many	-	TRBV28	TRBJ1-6	TGTGCCAGCAGTCAATCGAGGGGACATTCACCCCTCCACTTT	CASSQSRGHSPLHF
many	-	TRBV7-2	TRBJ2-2	TGTGCCAGCAGTTCCGCCTTGAGATCGAACACCGGGGAGCTGTTTTTT	CASSSALRSNTGELFF
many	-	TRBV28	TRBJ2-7	TGTGCCAGCACCCTAGGAGTGGTAGCAGGGGCCTACGAGCAGTACTTC	CASTLGVVAGAYEQYF
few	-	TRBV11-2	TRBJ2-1	TGTGCCAGCAGCTTAGGGGGGGGGCCCTACAATGAGCAGTTCTTC	CASSLGGGPYNEQFF
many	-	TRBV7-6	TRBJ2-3	TGTGCCAGCAGCCCCGGACAGACAGATACGCAGTATTTT	CASSPGQTDTQYF
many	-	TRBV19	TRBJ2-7	TGTGCCAGTAGTATAGCTTCGGGCGAGCAGTACTTC	CASSIASGEQYF
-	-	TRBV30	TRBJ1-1	TGTGCCTGGACGAGGGGCGGGAACACTGAAGCTTTCTTT	CAWTRGGNTEAFF
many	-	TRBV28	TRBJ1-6	TGTGCCAGCAGTAACAGTTTCTCCTATAATTCACCCCTCCACTTT	CASSNSFSYNSPLHF
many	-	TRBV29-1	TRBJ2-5	TGCAGCGTTGAGTACCGGGGCCAAGAGACCCAGTACTTC	CSVEYRGQETQYF
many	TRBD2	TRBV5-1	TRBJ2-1	TGCGCCAGCAGCAGCGGGGATGGGGCCCCTTACAATGAGCAGTTCTTC	CASSSGDGAPYNEQFF
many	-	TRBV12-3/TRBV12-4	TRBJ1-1	TGTGCCGAAGGGGGGGATAGCACTGAAGCTTTCTTT	CAEGGDSTEAFF
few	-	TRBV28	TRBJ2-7	TGTGCCAGCAGTTTTTGGACCTACGAGCAGTACTTC	CASSFWTYEQYF
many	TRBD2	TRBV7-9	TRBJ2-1	TGTGCCAGCAGCGGATGGGTCAGGGGTACCGTAGCGGGGGTCAGGAACAATGAGCAGTTCTTC	CASSGWVRGTVAGVRNNEQFF
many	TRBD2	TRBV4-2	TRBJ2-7	TGTGCCAGCAGCCAAGATGCGGGGGGACCTTCCTACGAGCAGTACTTC	CASSQDAGGPSYEQYF
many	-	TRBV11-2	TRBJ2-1	TGTGCCAGCAGCGAGCGGGCCCTGGGAGGCGATGAGCAGTTCTTC	CASSERALGGDEQFF
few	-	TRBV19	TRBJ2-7	TGTGCCAGTAGTACGTCATGGGGAAGCTCCTACGAGCAGTACTTC	CASSTSWGSSYEQYF
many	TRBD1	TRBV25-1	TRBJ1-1	TGTGCCAGCAGTGAATATGGTACAGGGGATCGAGCTTTCTTT	CASSEYGTGDRAFF
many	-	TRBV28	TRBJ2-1	TGTGCCAGCAGTTGGAGGGGAGCAGGCAATGAGCAGTTCTTC	CASSWRGAGNEQFF
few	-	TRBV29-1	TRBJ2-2	TGCAGCGTTCGGGGGCCCGCGAACACCGGGGAGCTGTTTTTT	CSVRGPANTGELFF
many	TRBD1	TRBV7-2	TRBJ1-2	TGTGCCAGCAGCTTAGCGGCAGGGGGCGATGCTAACTATGGCTACACCTTC	CASSLAAGGDANYGYTF
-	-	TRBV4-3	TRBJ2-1	TGCGCCAGCAGCCAAGATGGGGGAGCATACAATGAGCAGTTCTTC	CASSQDGGAYNEQFF
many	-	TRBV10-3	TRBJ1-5	TGTGCCATCAGTGAAGGGACGAACAATCAGCCCCAGCATTTT	CAISEGTNNQPQHF
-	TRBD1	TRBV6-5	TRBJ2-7	TGTGCCAGCAGAGTACAGGGGGCACCAATCTACGAGCAGTACTTC	CASRVQGAPIYEQYF
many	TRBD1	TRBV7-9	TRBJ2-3	TGTGCCAGCAGCTGGGACAGGGGGTTGACAGATACGCAGTATTTT	CASSWDRGLTDTQYF
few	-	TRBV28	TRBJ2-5	TGTGCCAGCAGTTTGTATGAGACCCAGTACTTC	CASSLYETQYF